Described below is a single T cell receptor beta chain sequence and its context. This sample was included in a study of blood T cell repertoires in COVID-19. Study background: The cDNA or gDNA used as material had been derived from T cells, B-cell-depleted T cells, or PBMCs.

Germline V gene data show CDR1 as SGHDN and CDR2 as FVKESK. The V end was cut by 5 bases, the J end by 0 bases, with 19 bases between. The length of the CDR3 is 17 residues. Sequencing was performed with immunoSEQ multiplex PCR; in TCRdb, only in-frame clones are kept and a portion is missing. The table includes about 150,000 clones, roughly 84% detected once. The genes are TRBV14 and TRBJ1-1; possible D gene TRBD1, 6 bases. Specimen: peripheral blood. The sequence was obtained from a man between 65 and 85 years old with active or convalescent COVID-19. The CDR3: CASSSYTGSRMNTEAFF. The DNA for the CDR3 is TGTGCCAGCAGCTCGTATACAGGGTCTCGTATGAACACTGAAGCTTTCTTT.